The 13 T cell receptor beta chains below were found in one sample sequenced in a study of cytomegalovirus exposure and HLA in healthy donors. Here immunoSEQ multiplex PCR was the method, and the copy in TCRdb shows in-frame clones only, minus some. The table shows 100,000 to 130,000 clones, with 70% to 90% occurring only once. The specimen was PBMCs. The receptor source for this set is a woman aged 18 to 35 in good health and CMV-seronegative.

The rearrangement uses TRBV10-3 and TRBJ1-2; 10 nucleotides agree with TRBD1. After removal of 2 bases from V and 6 bases from J, the junction contained 6 bases not matched to a gene. The CDR3 sequence is 15 residues long. The V gene's germline CDR1 is ENHRY and CDR2 SYGVKD. CDR3 nucleotides: TGTGCCATCAGTGAGCCGGGGACAGGGGATAATGGCTACACCTTC. It codes for CAISEPGTGDNGYTF.

The chain has TRBV4-1 and TRBJ2-5; 14 bases line up with TRBD2. Germline V CDR1 and CDR2: MGHRA, YSYEKL. J lost 2 bases, V lost 3 bases, and 2 bases had no gene match. The CDR3 extends over 16 amino acids. CDR3 sequence (DNA): TGCGCCAGCAGCCACTGGACTAGCGGGGGGCAAGAGACCCAGTACTTC. Amino acids: CASSHWTSGGQETQYF.

This chain uses TRBV5-1 with TRBJ1-1; 7 bases are shared with TRBD1. Germline loops: CDR1 SGHRS, CDR2 YFSETQ. After removal of 4 bases from V and 0 bases from J, the junction contained 3 bases not matched to a gene. The CDR3 extends over 14 amino acids. CDR3 protein: CASSPGGMNTEAFF. The CDR3 nucleotides are TGCGCCAGCAGCCCAGGGGGTATGAACACTGAAGCTTTCTTT.

This CDR3 is CASSQGSLQTPRTDTQYF. The CDR3 DNA is TGCGCCAGCAGCCAAGGTTCGCTACAGACCCCCCGCACAGATACGCAGTATTTT. The V call is TRBV4-1, the J call TRBJ2-3; D remains unclear. Germline CDR1 MGHRA, CDR2 YSYEKL. CDR3 size: 18 residues. Trimming pared 1 base from V and 1 base from J, leaving 18 bases between.

Regarding this clone: The same CDR3 can be traced to other DNA sequences in this sample. The chain joins TRBV30 to TRBJ2-3; 7 bases are a match to TRBD2. Trimming at V came to 4 bases and at J to 0 bases, leaving 4 bases not matched to a gene. The germline CDR1 and CDR2 sequences are GTSNPN and SVGIG (reference sequence). There are 14 residues in the CDR3. CDR3 nucleotides: TGTGCCTGGACGAGCGGGGTTAGCACAGATACGCAGTATTTT. This sequence encodes CAWTSGVSTDTQYF. Using reference TRBV30 and TRBJ2-3 for the parts outside the CDR3, the full variable domain is SQTIHQWPATLVQPVGSPLSLECTVEGTSNPNLYWYRQAAGRGLQLLFYSVGIGQISSEVPQNLSASRPQDRQFILSSKKLLLSDSGFYLCAWTSGVSTDTQYFGPGTRLTVL.

The chain joins TRBV21-1 to TRBJ1-5; the table calls TRBD1, which could not be checked here. TRBV21-1 is classified as a pseudogene. The CDR3 contains 15 residues. CDR3 bases: TGTGCCAGCAGCAGGGGGCCGCAGATCAATCAGCCCCAGCATTTT. This sequence encodes CASSRGPQINQPQHF.

The chain couples TRBV2 to TRBJ2-5, with D hard to call. The CDR3 contains 12 residues. Deletions cut 6 bases from V and 7 bases from J, with 12 bases between. Germline V CDR1 and CDR2: SNHLY, FYNNEI. The CDR3: CASRAPSGTQYF. The CDR3 nucleotides read TGTGCCAGCAGGGCGCCGTCAGGGACCCAGTACTTC.

CDR3 loop: CASSYSRGGGNQPQHF. The CDR3 bases are TGTGCCAGCAGTTACTCGAGAGGGGGTGGTAATCAGCCCCAGCATTTT. The rearrangement links TRBV6-5 to TRBJ1-5; D is possibly TRBD1 (6 bases). CDR3 size: 16 residues. The V gene's germline CDR1 is MNHEY and CDR2 SVGAGI. Trimming shortened V by 0 bases and J by 4 bases, and 13 bases separated the two germline ends.

V and J are TRBV5-1 and TRBJ1-1, with 8 bases fitting TRBD1. The CDR3 length is 15 residues. The J segment lost 4 bases and the V segment lost 4 bases, leaving 9 bases of the junction unmatched. Germline values: CDR1 SGHRS, CDR2 YFSETQ. The CDR3 DNA follows: TGCGCCAGCAGCCCCCGCCAGGGGGCCCCCACTGAAGCTTTCTTT. Translating it yields CASSPRQGAPTEAFF. Full variable domain (outside the CDR3, taken from reference TRBV5-1 and TRBJ1-1): KAGVTQTPRYLIKTRGQQVTLSCSPISGHRSVSWYQQTPGQGLQFLFEYFSETQRNKGNFPGRFSGRQFSNSRSEMNVSTLELGDSALYLCASSPRQGAPTEAFFGQGTRLTVV.

The gene calls are TRBV9 and TRBJ1-3; 9 nucleotides agree with TRBD1. This CDR3 is built from 14 residues. The germline V gene has CDR1 SGDLS and CDR2 YYNGEE. V lost 3 bases, J lost 2 bases, and 0 bases stayed unmatched. The CDR3 region is CASSGQGAGNTIYF. DNA of the CDR3: TGTGCCAGCAGCGGACAGGGGGCTGGAAACACCATATATTTT.

The chain uses TRBV29-1 and TRBJ2-7; D is unresolved. The V and J ends lost 1 base and 2 bases respectively, with 9 bases between them. The germline CDR1 and CDR2 sequences are SQVTM and ANQGSEA. The CDR3 extends over 13 amino acids. CDR3 region: CSVEGLGTYEQYF. CDR3 DNA sequence: TGCAGCGTTGAAGGCCTAGGTACCTACGAGCAGTACTTC.

The CDR3 nucleotides read TGTGCCAGTAGTCCCTACGGGGGTGGGGAAAAACTGTTTTTT. This translates into CASSPYGGGEKLFF. J is TRBJ1-4 and V is TRBV19; a weak D match, TRBD1 (5 bases). The germline V and J ends were trimmed by 5 bases and 8 bases, with 15 bases remaining between them. The length of the CDR3 is 14 residues. Germline V gene sequence: CDR1 LNHDA, CDR2 SQIVND (reference sequence).

Details on this clone: Other nucleotide sequences from this sample produce the same CDR3. The rearrangement joins TRBV4-2 to TRBJ1-5; D is unresolved. The CDR3 covers 14 residues. Between the trimmed V and J ends, which lost 0 bases and 2 bases, there was a span of 5 bases. Germline CDR1 LGHNA, CDR2 YNFKEQ. Here the CDR3 DNA reads TGTGCCAGCAGCCAAGATCGCGGCAATCAGCCCCAGCATTTT. Translation: CASSQDRGNQPQHF.